A selection of T cell receptor beta chains follows, all from one sample in a study of blood T cell repertoires in COVID-19. The protocol was immunoSEQ multiplex PCR, while the TCRdb copy is restricted to in-frame clones and leaves out a portion. The table records fewer than 75,000 clones, nearly 90% of them present only once. Sequencing input: peripheral blood. The receptors here all came from a man between 65 and 79 years old with acute or convalescent COVID-19. CDR3s include the opening cysteine and the closing phenylalanine or tryptophan.

v_gene	j_gene	CDR3aa
TRBV5-1	TRBJ1-1	CASSLGGTGTEAFF
TRBV7-3	TRBJ1-1	CASSGSGGNTEAFF
TRBV12-5	TRBJ2-2	CASGLGSGGFTGELFF
TRBV6-2/TRBV6-3	TRBJ2-3	CASSYGTGGYWQYF
TRBV27	TRBJ2-1	CASSPTGTGGVDEQFF
TRBV7-6	TRBJ1-1	CASSLGGETEAFF
TRBV7-9	TRBJ1-6	CASSVEGGLALHF
TRBV10-3	TRBJ1-3	CAIPGKGNTIYF
TRBV6-5	TRBJ2-3	CASSYGGGRTDTQYF
TRBV2	TRBJ2-2	CASSDAPGQGVFTGELFF
TRBV4-1	TRBJ2-4	CASSQDPRGALAKNIQYF
TRBV11-2	TRBJ2-1	CASLFRTGTGNNEQFF
TRBV7-3	TRBJ1-2	CASSPEGSYPYGYTF
TRBV13	TRBJ2-3	CASSPGALLAGDIHTQYF
TRBV6-5	TRBJ2-5	CASSKTGGWQETQYF
TRBV4-1	TRBJ1-6	CASTSQGVNSPLHF
TRBV7-2	TRBJ1-5	CASSLVGRGGGLGNQPQHF
TRBV5-6	TRBJ1-2	CASSPGQTYGYTF
TRBV4-3	TRBJ2-3	CASSQDPGALGTDMTQYF
TRBV2	TRBJ1-5	CASSELGDRGFEQPQHF
TRBV9	TRBJ2-7	CASSSGTRSDEQYF
TRBV28	TRBJ2-3	CASSFRYTDTQYF
TRBV11-2	TRBJ2-1	CASSSLAGAYNEQFF
TRBV7-9	TRBJ2-1	CASNNWRGGGYNEQFF
TRBV5-1	TRBJ1-6	CASSLTMARNRIYNSPLHF
TRBV7-9	TRBJ1-1	CASTPGNTEAFF
TRBV7-3	TRBJ2-3	CASSLLPLRTSGGVSTDTQYF
TRBV6-6	TRBJ1-5	CAEADRANQPQHF
TRBV18	TRBJ1-2	CASLGDTAYGYTF
TRBV25-1	TRBJ1-1	CASSGGRAGTEAFF
TRBV18	TRBJ2-3	CASSPRRGRGTDTQYF
TRBV7-8	TRBJ1-2	CASSQRNYGYTF
TRBV7-6	TRBJ1-4	CASSLRDGRVNEKLFF
TRBV21-1	TRBJ1-2	CATNPTGLGYTF
TRBV5-4	TRBJ1-1	CASREGGMNTEAFF
TRBV5-1	TRBJ2-3	CASSVPQGTQYF
TRBV30	TRBJ2-1	CAWSAPSGGTLNEQFF
TRBV10-3	TRBJ2-1	CAISTGTGVRNEQFF
TRBV28	TRBJ1-5	CASRGSGQGDYSNQPQHF
TRBV4-2	TRBJ2-3	CASSHRDIAPAVADTQYF
TRBV18	TRBJ1-1	CASSPPLDTEAFF
TRBV6-2/TRBV6-3	TRBJ1-2	CASSPTGQGFYGYTF